Listed below are T cell receptor beta chains from one sample, sequenced in a study of T cells in localized non-small cell lung cancer. This table comes from immunoSEQ multiplex PCR, and its TCRdb copy is limited to in-frame clones, with some not included. The sample includes about 41,000 clones, approximately 86% seen only once; the top ten take less than 9%. The material sequenced was peripheral blood, taken before any cancer treatment. These receptors all come from a woman between 18 and 55 years old with stage III lung adenocarcinoma. Each CDR3 is given with its conserved first and last residue. A D gene is named only where the DNA matches it firmly. Clone size is given for some rows only: seen once, a few or many times, or a class if the clone is expanded.

j_gene,abundance,d_gene,v_gene,CDR3nt,CDR3aa
TRBJ1-2,few,TRBD1,TRBV2,TGTGCCAGCAGGGATGACAGGGGAGGTGGCTACACCTTC,CASRDDRGGGYTF
TRBJ1-3,.,.,TRBV7-2,TGTGCCAGCAGCTTAACGGGGTTGTCTTCTGGAAACACCATATATTTT,CASSLTGLSSGNTIYF
TRBJ1-1,.,.,TRBV7-9,TGTGCCAGCAGGGGGGCTCTAAACACTGAAGCTTTCTTT,CASRGALNTEAFF
TRBJ1-2,.,.,TRBV6-1,TGTGCCAGCATCACGTTGGGCTCTAACTATGGCTACACCTTC,CASITLGSNYGYTF
TRBJ1-2,.,.,TRBV6-6,TGTGCCAGCAGTTCTATGGGAGGCTACACCTTC,CASSSMGGYTF
TRBJ1-2,.,TRBD1,TRBV6-1,TGTGCCAGCAGCCCCGATGACAGGGCCTATGGCTACACCTTC,CASSPDDRAYGYTF
TRBJ2-5,.,TRBD2,TRBV30,TGTGCCTGGACCCTGGGACTAGCGGGGCGACAAGAGACCCAGTACTTC,CAWTLGLAGRQETQYF
TRBJ2-7,.,.,TRBV19,TGTGCCAGTAGTAGTCAGGACCTGGTTGAGCAGTACTTC,CASSSQDLVEQYF
TRBJ1-2,.,.,TRBV14,TGTGCCAGCAGCCAAGAACTGACAGTCGATGGCTACACCTTC,CASSQELTVDGYTF
TRBJ1-4,.,TRBD1,TRBV6-6,TGTGCCAGCAGCAGGGGGAATGAAAAACTGTTTTTT,CASSRGNEKLFF
TRBJ2-1,.,.,TRBV6-6,TGTGCCAGCAGTGCTGAGCGATTGATTGGCGATGAGCAGTTCTTC,CASSAERLIGDEQFF